This entry concerns a single TCR beta chain. The data belong to a study of cytomegalovirus exposure and HLA in healthy donors. The PCR ran on 60 Vbeta and 13 Jbeta primers. TCRdb keeps only in-frame clones here, not all; method: immunoSEQ multiplex PCR. Here the sample spans about 170,000 clones, 65% to 75% being singletons. The J segment lost 6 bases and the V segment lost 3 bases, leaving 1 base of the junction unmatched. CDR1 is SGHTA, CDR2 FQGTGA, per germline. The CDR3 spans 13 residues. The clonotype was recovered from a girl aged 5-17 years in good health and CMV-seronegative. Specimen: PBMCs. The chain carries TRBV7-3 and TRBJ1-5; 8 bases map to TRBD1. The DNA of the CDR3 is TGTGCCAGCAGCTTGACAGGGGCTCAGCCCCAGCATTTT. It codes for CASSLTGAQPQHF.